This T cell receptor (beta chain) was documented in a study of blood T cell repertoires in COVID-19. On the study more broadly: All recovered Cohort 3 donors got two negative PCRs, got clearance, or saw symptom resolution.

Trimming stripped 5 bases from V and 4 bases from J, with 17 bases between. This CDR3 has 15 amino acids. Germline V CDR1 and CDR2: KGHSH, LQKENI. This table comes from immunoSEQ multiplex PCR, and its TCRdb copy is limited to in-frame clones, with some not included. The data show 400,000 or so clones, with around 87% seen just once and approximately 1.9% held by the top ten. The age range of participants was about 18 to 89 years, with residence in about two dozen US areas. Sequencing input: PBMCs or T cells enriched from blood (not recorded which). This clonotype was obtained from a man between 40 and 49 years old in a cohort exposed to, infected with or recovered from COVID-19 (not recorded which). The chain links TRBV18 to TRBJ1-1; the D gene is possibly TRBD1 (5 bases). The CDR3 nucleotides read TGTGCCAGCTCAGGAACACTGGCGGGGGGCACTGAAGCTTTCTTT. Amino acids: CASSGTLAGGTEAFF.